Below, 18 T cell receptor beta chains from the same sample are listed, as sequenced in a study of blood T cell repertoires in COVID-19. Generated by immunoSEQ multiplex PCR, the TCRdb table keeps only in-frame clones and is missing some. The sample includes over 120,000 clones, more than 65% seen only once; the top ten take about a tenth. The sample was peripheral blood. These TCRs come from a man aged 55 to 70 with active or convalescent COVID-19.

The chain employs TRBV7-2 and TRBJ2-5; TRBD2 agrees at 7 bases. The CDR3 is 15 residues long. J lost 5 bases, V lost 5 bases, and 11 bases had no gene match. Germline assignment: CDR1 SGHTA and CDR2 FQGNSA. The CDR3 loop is CASSQGDYLGETQYF. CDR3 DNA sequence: TGTGCCAGCAGCCAAGGGGACTACCTCGGGGAGACCCAGTACTTC.

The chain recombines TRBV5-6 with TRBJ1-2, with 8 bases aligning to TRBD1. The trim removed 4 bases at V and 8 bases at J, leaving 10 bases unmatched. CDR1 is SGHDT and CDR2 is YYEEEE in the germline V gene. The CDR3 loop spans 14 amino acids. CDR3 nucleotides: TGTGCCAGCAGCCCGGACAGGGAAGTAGAGGGCTACACCTTC. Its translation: CASSPDREVEGYTF. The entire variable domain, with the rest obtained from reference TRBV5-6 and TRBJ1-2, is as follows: DAGVTQSPTHLIKTRGQQVTLRCSPKSGHDTVSWYQQALGQGPQFIFQYYEEEERQRGNFPDRFSGHQFPNYSSELNVNALLLGDSALYLCASSPDREVEGYTFGSGTRLTVV.

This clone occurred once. This CDR3 is CASSYLGGGQPQHF. The CDR3 DNA is TGTGCCAGCAGTTACCTAGGGGGGGGACAGCCCCAGCATTTT. The chain carries TRBV6-2 or TRBV6-3 and TRBJ1-5; possible D gene TRBD1, 6 bases. The CDR3 covers 14 residues. Trimming left V 2 bases short and J 7 bases short, with 12 bases between. Germline V gene data show CDR1 as MNHEY and CDR2 as SVGEGT.

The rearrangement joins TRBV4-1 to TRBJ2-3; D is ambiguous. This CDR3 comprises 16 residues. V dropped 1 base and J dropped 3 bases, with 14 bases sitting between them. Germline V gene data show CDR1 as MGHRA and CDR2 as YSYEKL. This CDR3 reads CASSQVPVGFTDTQYF. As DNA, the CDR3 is TGCGCCAGCAGCCAAGTTCCAGTTGGCTTTACAGATACGCAGTATTTT.

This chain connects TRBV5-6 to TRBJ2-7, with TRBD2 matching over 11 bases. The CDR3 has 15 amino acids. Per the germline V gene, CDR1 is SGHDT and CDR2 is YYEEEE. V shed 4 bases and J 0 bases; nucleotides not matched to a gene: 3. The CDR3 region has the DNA TGTGCCAGCAGCCGTACTAGCGGGAGCTCCTACGAGCAGTACGTC. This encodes CASSRTSGSSYEQYV.

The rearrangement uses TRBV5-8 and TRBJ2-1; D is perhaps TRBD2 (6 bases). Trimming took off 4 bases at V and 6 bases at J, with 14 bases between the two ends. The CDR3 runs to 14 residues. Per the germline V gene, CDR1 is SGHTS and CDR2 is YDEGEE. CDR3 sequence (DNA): TGTGCCAGCAGCCGCGGGACCCTAGGCAATGAGCAGTTCTTC. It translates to CASSRGTLGNEQFF.

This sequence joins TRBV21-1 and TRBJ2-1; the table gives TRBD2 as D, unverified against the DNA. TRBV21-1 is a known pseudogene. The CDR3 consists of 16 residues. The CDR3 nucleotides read TGTGCCAGCAGCAAGAAAAGCGGGGGATACTACAATGAGCAGTTCTTC. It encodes CASSKKSGGYYNEQFF.

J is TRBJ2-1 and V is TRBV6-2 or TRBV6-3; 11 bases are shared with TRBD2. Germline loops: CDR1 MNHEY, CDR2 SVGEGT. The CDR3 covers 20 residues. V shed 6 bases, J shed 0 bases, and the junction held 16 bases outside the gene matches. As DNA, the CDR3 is TGTGCCAGCAGCCTAGGTGTAGGACTAGCGGGCCTGAGCTCCTACAATGAGCAGTTCTTC. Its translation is CASSLGVGLAGLSSYNEQFF.

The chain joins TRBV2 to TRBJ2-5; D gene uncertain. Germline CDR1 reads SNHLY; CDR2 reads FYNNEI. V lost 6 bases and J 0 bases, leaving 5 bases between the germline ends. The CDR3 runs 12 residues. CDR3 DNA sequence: TGTGCCAGCAGGGCAGACCAAGAGACCCAGTACTTC. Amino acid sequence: CASRADQETQYF. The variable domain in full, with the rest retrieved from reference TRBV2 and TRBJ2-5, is EPEVTQTPSHQVTQMGQEVILRCVPISNHLYFYWYRQILGQKVEFLVSFYNNEISEKSEIFDDQFSVERPDGSNFTLKIRSTKLEDSAMYFCASRADQETQYFGPGTRLLVL.

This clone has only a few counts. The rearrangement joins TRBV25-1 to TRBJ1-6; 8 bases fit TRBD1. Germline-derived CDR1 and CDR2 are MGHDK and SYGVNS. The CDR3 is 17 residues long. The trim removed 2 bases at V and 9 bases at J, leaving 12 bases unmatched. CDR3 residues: CASSEQQTGARRSPLHF. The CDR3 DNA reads TGTGCCAGCAGTGAACAACAGACAGGGGCTCGTCGTTCACCCCTCCACTTT.

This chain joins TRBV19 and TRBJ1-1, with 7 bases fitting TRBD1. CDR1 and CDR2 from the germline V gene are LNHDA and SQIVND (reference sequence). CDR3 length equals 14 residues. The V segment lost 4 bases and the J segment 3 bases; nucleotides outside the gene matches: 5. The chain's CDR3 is CASSRQGLYTEAFF. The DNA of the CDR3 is TGTGCCAGTAGTAGACAGGGACTGTACACTGAAGCTTTCTTT.

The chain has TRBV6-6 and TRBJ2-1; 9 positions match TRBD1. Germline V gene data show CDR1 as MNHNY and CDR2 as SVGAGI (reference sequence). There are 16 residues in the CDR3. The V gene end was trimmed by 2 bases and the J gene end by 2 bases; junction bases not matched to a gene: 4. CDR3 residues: CASSYGTGLAYNEQFF. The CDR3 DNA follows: TGTGCCAGCAGTTACGGGACAGGGCTCGCCTACAATGAGCAGTTCTTC.

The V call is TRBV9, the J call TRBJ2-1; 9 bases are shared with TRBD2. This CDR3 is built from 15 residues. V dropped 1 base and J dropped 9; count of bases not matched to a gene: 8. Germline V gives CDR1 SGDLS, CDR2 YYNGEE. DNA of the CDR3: TGTGCCAGCAGCGTACGCGGGGGGGAGGGTTCTGAGCAGTTCTTC. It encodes CASSVRGGEGSEQFF.

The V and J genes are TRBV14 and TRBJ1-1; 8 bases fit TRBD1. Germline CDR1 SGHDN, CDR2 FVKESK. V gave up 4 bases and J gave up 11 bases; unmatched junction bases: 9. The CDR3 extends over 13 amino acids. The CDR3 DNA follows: TGTGCCAGCAGCCGTTTCGACAGGGGCGACGCTTTCTTT. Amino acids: CASSRFDRGDAFF. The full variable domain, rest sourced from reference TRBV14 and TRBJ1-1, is EAGVTQFPSHSVIEKGQTVTLRCDPISGHDNLYWYRRVMGKEIKFLLHFVKESKQDESGMPNNRFLAERTGGTYSTLKVQPAELEDSGVYFCASSRFDRGDAFFGQGTRLTVV.

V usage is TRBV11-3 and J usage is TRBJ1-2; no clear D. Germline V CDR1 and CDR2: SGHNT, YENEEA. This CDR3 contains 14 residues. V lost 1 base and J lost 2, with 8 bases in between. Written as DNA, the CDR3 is TGTGCCAGCAGCTTAGGATCCGGGAACTATGGCTACACCTTC. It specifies CASSLGSGNYGYTF.

The CDR3 DNA is TGTGCCAGCAGCTCCGTCGGGCAGGGAAAGGAGACCCAGTACTTC. It codes for CASSSVGQGKETQYF. V is TRBV5-6 and J is TRBJ2-5; TRBD1 is a possible D gene (5 bases). V lost 3 bases, J lost 5 bases, and 17 bases lay in between. This CDR3 contains 15 residues. Looked up from germline, CDR1 is SGHDT and CDR2 is YYEEEE.

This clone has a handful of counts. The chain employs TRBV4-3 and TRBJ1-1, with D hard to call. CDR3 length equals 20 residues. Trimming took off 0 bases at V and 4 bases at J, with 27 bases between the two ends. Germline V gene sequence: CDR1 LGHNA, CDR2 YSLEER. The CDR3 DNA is TGCGCCAGCAGCCAAGACGATTCGTGGCGGATCTCACTAGCAGGCACTGAAGCTTTCTTT. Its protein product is CASSQDDSWRISLAGTEAFF.

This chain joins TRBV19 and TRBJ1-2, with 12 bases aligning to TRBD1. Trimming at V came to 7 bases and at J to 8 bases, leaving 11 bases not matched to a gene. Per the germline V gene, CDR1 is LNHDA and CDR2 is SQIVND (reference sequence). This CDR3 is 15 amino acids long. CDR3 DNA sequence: TGTGCCAGTAAACCGGGACAGGGGGCTAGTTGGGGCTACACCTTC. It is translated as CASKPGQGASWGYTF. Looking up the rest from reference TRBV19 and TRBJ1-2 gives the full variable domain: DGGITQSPKYLFRKEGQNVTLSCEQNLNHDAMYWYRQDPGQGLRLIYYSQIVNDFQKGDIAEGYSVSREKKESFPLTVTSAQKNPTAFYLCASKPGQGASWGYTFGSGTRLTVV.